The present entry profiles one T cell receptor (beta chain) with its context. This specimen comes from a study of blood T cell repertoires in COVID-19. Study-level information: From T cells, B-cell-depleted T cells, or PBMCs came the material, which was cDNA or gDNA.

The authors' processing: Quantification of nucleated cells was approximated via reference gene primer amplification. Clones were sequenced by immunoSEQ multiplex PCR, and TCRdb holds only the in-frame ones, with some missing. V, J and clone size derive from that table, while D and trimming were established from the DNA sequence. The table records around 270,000 clones, 85% to 90% of them present only once. The material sequenced was peripheral blood. This sequence was found in a middle-aged man with acute or convalescent COVID-19.

The CDR3 here is CATADSHNEKLFF. The DNA for the CDR3 is TGTGCCACTGCGGACAGCCATAATGAAAAACTGTTTTTT. V gene TRBV19 combines with J gene TRBJ1-4, with D perhaps TRBD1 (6 bases). Germline CDR1 LNHDA, CDR2 SQIVND (reference sequence). V lost 10 bases and J lost 4, with 13 bases in between. The CDR3 consists of 13 residues.